This T cell receptor beta chain comes out of a study of T cells in Graves' hyperthyroidism and ophthalmopathy. What was amplified from RNA transcripts were TCR beta CDR3 regions. Carried out on the TCR CDR3, a first-round RT-PCR used the HTBI primer set. From the multiplex PCR reads, TCRdb called clonotypes with MiXCR, one entry per CDR3 protein. The sample yields 650,000 to 850,000 distinct CDR3 sequences, roughly a sixth seen once. Germline V lookup: CDR1 MNHNS, CDR2 SASEGT. V lost 3 bases, J lost 4 bases, and 12 bases stayed unmatched. CDR3 length: 17 amino acids. This clonotype was picked up many times. Its antigen is undetermined. Blood sampling occurred at first hyperthyroidism diagnosis, ahead of any ophthalmopathy symptoms. The PBMCs had their origin in 10 ml of fresh peripheral blood. General observations from the study: Ophthalmopathy was separated from stable hyperthyroidism by a 13 V-J model.

The genes are TRBV6-1 and TRBJ1-5; 7 nucleotides align to TRBD1. This clonotype was obtained from a woman aged 50 to 60 with Graves' hyperthyroidism that later progressed to Graves' ophthalmopathy. Sequenced sample: blood. The DNA of the CDR3 is TGTGCCAGCAGTGAGGGTGTCGGTGGCAGGGGGAATCAGCCCCAGCATTTT. Encoded protein: CASSEGVGGRGNQPQHF.